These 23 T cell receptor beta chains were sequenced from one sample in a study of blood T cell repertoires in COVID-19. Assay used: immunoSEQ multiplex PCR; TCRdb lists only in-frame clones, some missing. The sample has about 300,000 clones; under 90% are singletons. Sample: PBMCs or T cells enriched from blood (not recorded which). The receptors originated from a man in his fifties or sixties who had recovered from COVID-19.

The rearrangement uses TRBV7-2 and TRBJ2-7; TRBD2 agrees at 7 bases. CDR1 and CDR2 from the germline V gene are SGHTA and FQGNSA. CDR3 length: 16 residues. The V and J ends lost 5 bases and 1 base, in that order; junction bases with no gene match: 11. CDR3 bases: TGTGCCAGCAGCCTCCGAAATCTAGCGGCTTCCTACGAGCAGTACTTC. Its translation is CASSLRNLAASYEQYF.

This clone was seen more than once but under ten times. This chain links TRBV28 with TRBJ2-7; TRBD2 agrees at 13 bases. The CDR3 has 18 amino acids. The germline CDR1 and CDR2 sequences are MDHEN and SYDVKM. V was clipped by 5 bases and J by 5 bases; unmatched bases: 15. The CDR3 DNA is TGTGCCAGCAGTAGGGGGGGACTAGCGGGAAATAATGCGAACGAGCAGTACTTC. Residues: CASSRGGLAGNNANEQYF.

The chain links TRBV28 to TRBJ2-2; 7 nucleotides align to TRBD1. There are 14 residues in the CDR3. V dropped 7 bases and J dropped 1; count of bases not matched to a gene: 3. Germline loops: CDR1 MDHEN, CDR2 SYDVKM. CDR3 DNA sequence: TGTGCCAGCACGAGACAGGGGAACACCGGGGAGCTGTTTTTT. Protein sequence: CASTRQGNTGELFF.

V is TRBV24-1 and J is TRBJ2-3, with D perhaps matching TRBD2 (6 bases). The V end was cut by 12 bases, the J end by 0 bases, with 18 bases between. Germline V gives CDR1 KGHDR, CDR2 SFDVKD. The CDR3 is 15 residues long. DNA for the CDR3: TGTGCCGCCTCCCGGGGCAGCGGGAGCACAGATACGCAGTATTTT. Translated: CAASRGSGSTDTQYF.

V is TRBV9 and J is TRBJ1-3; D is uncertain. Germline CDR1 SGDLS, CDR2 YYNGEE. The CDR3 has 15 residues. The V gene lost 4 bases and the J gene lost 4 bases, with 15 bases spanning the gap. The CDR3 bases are TGTGCCAGCAGCACCGGGAGTAGGGCCGGAAACACCATATATTTT. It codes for CASSTGSRAGNTIYF.

CDR3 DNA: TGCGCCAGCAGCCAGCCGGACATCTATGGCTACACCTTC. It is translated as CASSQPDIYGYTF. V and J are TRBV4-1 and TRBJ1-2; weak D call: TRBD1 (5 bases). Trimming left V 3 bases short and J 4 bases short, with 9 bases between. The CDR3 extends over 13 amino acids. CDR1 is MGHRA, CDR2 YSYEKL, per germline.

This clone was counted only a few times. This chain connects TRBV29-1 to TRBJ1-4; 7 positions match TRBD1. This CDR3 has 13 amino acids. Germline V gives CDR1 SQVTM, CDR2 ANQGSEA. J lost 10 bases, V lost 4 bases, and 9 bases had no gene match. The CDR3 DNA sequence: TGCAGCGTTGTGGTCCAGGGGGTCGGAAAACTGTTTTTT. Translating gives CSVVVQGVGKLFF.

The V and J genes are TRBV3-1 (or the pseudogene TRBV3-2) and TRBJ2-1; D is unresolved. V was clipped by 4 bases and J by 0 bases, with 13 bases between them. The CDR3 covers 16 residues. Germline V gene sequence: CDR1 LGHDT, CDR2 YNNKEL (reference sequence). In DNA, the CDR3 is TGTGCCAGCAGCCCTTTTGAGCCGAGCTCCTACAATGAGCAGTTCTTC. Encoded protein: CASSPFEPSSYNEQFF.

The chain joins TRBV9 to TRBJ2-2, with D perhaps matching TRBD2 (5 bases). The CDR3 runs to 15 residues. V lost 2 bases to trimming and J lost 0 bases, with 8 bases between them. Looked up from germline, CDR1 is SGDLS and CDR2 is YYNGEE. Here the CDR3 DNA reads TGTGCCAGCAGCGTGCGGGCCGCGAACACCGGGGAGCTGTTTTTT. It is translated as CASSVRAANTGELFF.

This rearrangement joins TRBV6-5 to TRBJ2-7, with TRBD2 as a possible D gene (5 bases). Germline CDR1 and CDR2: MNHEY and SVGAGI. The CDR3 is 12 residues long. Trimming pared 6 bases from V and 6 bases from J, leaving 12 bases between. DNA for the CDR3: TGTGCCAGCAGCCTTATTCGGGGCGAGCAGTACTTC. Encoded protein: CASSLIRGEQYF.

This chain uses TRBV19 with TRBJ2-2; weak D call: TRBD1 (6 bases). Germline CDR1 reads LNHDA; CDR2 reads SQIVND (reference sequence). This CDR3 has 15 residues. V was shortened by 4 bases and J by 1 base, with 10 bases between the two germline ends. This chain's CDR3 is CASSTPGVNTGELFF. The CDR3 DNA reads TGTGCCAGTAGTACCCCAGGGGTGAACACCGGGGAGCTGTTTTTT.

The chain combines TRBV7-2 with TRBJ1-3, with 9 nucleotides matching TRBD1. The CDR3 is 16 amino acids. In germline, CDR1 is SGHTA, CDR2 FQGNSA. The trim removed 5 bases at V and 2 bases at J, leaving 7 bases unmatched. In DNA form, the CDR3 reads TGTGCCAGCAGCCCTAGGACAGGGGATACTGGAAACACCATATATTTT. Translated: CASSPRTGDTGNTIYF.

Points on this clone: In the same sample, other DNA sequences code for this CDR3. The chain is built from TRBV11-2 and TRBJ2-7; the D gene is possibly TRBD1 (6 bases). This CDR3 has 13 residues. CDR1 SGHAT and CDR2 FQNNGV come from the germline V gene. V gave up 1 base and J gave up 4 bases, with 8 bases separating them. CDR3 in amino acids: CASSLGDNYEQYF. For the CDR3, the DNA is TGTGCCAGCAGCTTAGGGGACAATTACGAGCAGTACTTC.

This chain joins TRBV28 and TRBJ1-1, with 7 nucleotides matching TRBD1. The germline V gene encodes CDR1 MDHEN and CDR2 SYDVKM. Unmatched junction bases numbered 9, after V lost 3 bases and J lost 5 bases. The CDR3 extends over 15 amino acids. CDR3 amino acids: CASSLPYRGSTEAFF. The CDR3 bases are TGTGCCAGCAGTTTGCCTTACAGGGGAAGTACTGAAGCTTTCTTT.

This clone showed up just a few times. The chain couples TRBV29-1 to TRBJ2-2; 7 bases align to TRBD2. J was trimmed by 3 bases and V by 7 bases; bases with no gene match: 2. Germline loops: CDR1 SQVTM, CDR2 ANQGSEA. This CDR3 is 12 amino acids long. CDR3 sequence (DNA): TGCAGCGCCCGGGGGGACACCGGGGAGCTGTTTTTT. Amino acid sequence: CSARGDTGELFF.

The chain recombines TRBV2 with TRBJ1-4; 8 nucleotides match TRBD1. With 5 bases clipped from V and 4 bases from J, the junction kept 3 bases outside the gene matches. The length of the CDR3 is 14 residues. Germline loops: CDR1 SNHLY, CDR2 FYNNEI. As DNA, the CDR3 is TGTGCCAGCAGTACGGGACAGGTTAATGAAAAACTGTTTTTT. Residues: CASSTGQVNEKLFF.

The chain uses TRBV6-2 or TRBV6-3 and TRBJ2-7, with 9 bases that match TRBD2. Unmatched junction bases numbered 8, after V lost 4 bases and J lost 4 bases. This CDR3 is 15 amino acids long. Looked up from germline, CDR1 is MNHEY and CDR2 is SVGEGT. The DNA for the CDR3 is TGTGCCAGCAGTTCTCTAGCGGGGCACGTTTACGAGCAGTACTTC. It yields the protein CASSSLAGHVYEQYF.

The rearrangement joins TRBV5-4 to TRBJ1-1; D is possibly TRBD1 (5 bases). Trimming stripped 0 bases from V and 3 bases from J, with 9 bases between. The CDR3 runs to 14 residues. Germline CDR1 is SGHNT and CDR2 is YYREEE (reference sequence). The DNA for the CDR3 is TGTGCCAGCAGCTTGGGGGGCAGCTACACTGAAGCTTTCTTT. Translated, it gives CASSLGGSYTEAFF.

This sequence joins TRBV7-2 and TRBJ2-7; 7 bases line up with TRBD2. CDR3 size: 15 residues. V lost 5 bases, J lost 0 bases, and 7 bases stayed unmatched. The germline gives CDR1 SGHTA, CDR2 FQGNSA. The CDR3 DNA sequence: TGTGCCAGCAGCCGCCCCGGGGACTACTCCTACGAGCAGTACTTC. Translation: CASSRPGDYSYEQYF.

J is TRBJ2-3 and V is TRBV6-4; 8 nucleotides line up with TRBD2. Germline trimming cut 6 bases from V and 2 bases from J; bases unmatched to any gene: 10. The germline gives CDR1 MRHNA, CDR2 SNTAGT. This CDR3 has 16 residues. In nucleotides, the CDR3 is TGTGCCAGCAGCCAGCGGACGGGAGGGGCCACAGATACGCAGTATTTT. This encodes CASSQRTGGATDTQYF.

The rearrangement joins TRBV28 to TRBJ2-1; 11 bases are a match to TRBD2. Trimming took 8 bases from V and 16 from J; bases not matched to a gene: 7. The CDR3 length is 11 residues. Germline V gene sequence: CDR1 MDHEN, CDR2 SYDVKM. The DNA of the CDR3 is TGTGCCAGCCTGGGACTAGCGGAGGTTTTCTTC. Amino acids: CASLGLAEVFF.

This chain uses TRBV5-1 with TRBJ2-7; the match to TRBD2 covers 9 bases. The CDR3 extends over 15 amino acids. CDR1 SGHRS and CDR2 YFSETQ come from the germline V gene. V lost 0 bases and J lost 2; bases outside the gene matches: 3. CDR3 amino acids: CASSLVAGGPYEQYF. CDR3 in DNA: TGCGCCAGCAGCTTGGTGGCGGGAGGGCCCTACGAGCAGTACTTC.

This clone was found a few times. The DNA for the CDR3 is TGTGCCAGCAGTCCCGGGGGGGGCTTATATGGCTACACCTTC. Translation: CASSPGGGLYGYTF. This sequence joins TRBV28 and TRBJ1-2; TRBD1 might be the D (6 bases). The V gene lost 5 bases and the J gene lost 5 bases, with 15 bases spanning the gap. The CDR3 sequence is 14 residues long. Germline-derived CDR1 and CDR2 are MDHEN and SYDVKM.